This T cell receptor beta chain was obtained from a study of blood T cell repertoires in COVID-19. About the study: The study drew acute and convalescent COVID-19 samples from the United States, Italy and Spain. Nucleic acid was either cDNA or gDNA, and it came from T cells, B-cell-depleted T cells, or PBMCs.

V lost 2 bases to trimming and J lost 1 base, with 9 bases between them. The germline V gene encodes CDR1 SGHNT and CDR2 YYREEE (reference sequence). The CDR3 is made up of 14 amino acids. This table comes from immunoSEQ multiplex PCR, and its TCRdb copy is limited to in-frame clones, with some not included. The sample shows a few hundred thousand clones, 82% of them seen only once. This clone was found a few times. J is TRBJ1-1 and V is TRBV5-4; D gene unclear. The sample was peripheral blood. The sequence came from a woman older than 75 with acute or convalescent COVID-19. The CDR3 sequence is CASSFAGSNTEAFF. The CDR3 DNA reads TGTGCCAGCAGCTTCGCGGGGTCGAACACTGAAGCTTTCTTT.